Given below is one TCR beta chain in context. Its antigen remains unidentified. The record originates from a study of shared clonotypes between healthy human individuals. Across the study: CD4 naive and memory got three plates each, CD8 naive two, CD8 memory one. Whole-study results and caveats: Non-shared clonotypes displayed generation probabilities falling below those of clonotypes present in all four donors. Shared across several donors were 4% to 5% of the naive CD4 clonotypes. Rarefaction analysis demonstrated incomplete sorted-subset sequencing notwithstanding large depth.

Selected positively for CCR7 and CD45RO-negative, naive CD8 cells excluded terminally differentiated effector memory CD45RA+ cells. The assay was immunoSEQ multiplex PCR, and TCRdb's table has in-frame clones only and misses some. The sample lists about 2.2 million clones, roughly 95% occurring once. V was shortened by 3 bases and J by 2 bases, with 8 bases between the two germline ends. The germline CDR1 and CDR2 sequences are MDHEN and SYDVKM. The CDR3 runs 14 residues. The source of this sequence is a man aged 18 to 29 in good health. Some clones in this sample may be carry-over from other donors' samples. The chain carries TRBV28 and TRBJ1-3; D is undetermined. Sequencing used naive CD8+ T cells from PBMCs. Written as DNA, the CDR3 is TGTGCCAGCAGTTTTGTAGGGACTGGAAACACCATATATTTT. This gives the protein CASSFVGTGNTIYF.